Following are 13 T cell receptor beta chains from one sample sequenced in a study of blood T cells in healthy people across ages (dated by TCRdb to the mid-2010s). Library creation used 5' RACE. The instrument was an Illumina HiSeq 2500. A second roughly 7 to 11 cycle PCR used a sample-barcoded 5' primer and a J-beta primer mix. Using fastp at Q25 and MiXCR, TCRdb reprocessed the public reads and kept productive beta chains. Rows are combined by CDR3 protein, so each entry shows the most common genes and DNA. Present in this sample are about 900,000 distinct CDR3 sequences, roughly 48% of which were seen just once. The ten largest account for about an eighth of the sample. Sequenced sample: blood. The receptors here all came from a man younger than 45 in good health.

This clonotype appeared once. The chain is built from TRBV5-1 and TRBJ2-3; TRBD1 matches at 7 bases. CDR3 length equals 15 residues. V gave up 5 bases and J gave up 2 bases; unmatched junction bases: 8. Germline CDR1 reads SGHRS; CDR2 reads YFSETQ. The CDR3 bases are TGCGCCAGCAGGACCAAGGGGGCGGACACAGATACGCAGTATTTT. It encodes CASRTKGADTDTQYF.

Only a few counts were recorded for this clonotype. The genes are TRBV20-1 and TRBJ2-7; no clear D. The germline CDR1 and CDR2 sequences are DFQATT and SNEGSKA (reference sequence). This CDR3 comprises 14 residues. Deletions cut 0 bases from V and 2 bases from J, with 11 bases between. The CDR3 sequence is CSARDGRVAYEQYF. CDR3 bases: TGCAGTGCTAGAGATGGAAGAGTGGCCTACGAGCAGTACTTC.

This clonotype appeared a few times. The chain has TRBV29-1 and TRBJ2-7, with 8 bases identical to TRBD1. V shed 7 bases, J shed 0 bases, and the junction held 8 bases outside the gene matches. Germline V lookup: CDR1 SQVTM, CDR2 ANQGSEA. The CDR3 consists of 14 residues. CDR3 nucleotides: TGCAGCGGGATGGGACAGGACCACTCCTACGAGCAGTACTTC. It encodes CSGMGQDHSYEQYF.

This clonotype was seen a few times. DNA for the CDR3: TGTGCCAGCAGCCAAGTGGAGACTTTGCCGTATTTT. This gives the protein CASSQVETLPYF. The chain joins TRBV3-1 to TRBJ2-3; D unresolved. V was trimmed by 1 base and J by 14 bases, leaving 13 bases between them. CDR3 length equals 12 residues. Germline V gene sequence: CDR1 LGHDT, CDR2 YNNKEL (reference sequence).

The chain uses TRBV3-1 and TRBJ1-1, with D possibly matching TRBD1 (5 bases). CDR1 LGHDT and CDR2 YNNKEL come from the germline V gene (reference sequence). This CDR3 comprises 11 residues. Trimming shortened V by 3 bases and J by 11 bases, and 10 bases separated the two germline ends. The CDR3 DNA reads TGTGCCAGCAGCCAGGGACCGGGGGCTTTCTTT. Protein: CASSQGPGAFF.

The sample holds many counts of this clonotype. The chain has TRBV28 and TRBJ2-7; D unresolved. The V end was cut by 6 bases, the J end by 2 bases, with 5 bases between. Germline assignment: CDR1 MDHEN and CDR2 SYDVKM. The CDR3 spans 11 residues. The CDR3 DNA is TGTGCCAGCAGCCGAGCCTACGAGCAGTACTTC. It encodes CASSRAYEQYF.

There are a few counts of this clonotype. The CDR3 coding sequence is TGTGCCAGCAGCCCCGTACAGGGTGGTGAGCAGTACTTC. Its protein is CASSPVQGGEQYF. The rearrangement uses TRBV12-3 or TRBV12-4 and TRBJ2-5; D perhaps matches TRBD1 (6 bases). The CDR3 spans 13 residues. Trimming took off 6 bases at V and 11 bases at J, with 19 bases between the two ends.

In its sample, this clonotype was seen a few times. In nucleotides, the CDR3 is TGCAGCGTTGGCGCCGGAGCCTCCTACGAGCAGTACTTC. Its protein product is CSVGAGASYEQYF. The chain carries TRBV29-1 and TRBJ2-7; D remains unclear. This CDR3 contains 13 residues. The V gene lost 4 bases and the J gene lost 0 bases, with 10 bases spanning the gap. The germline gives CDR1 SQVTM, CDR2 ANQGSEA.

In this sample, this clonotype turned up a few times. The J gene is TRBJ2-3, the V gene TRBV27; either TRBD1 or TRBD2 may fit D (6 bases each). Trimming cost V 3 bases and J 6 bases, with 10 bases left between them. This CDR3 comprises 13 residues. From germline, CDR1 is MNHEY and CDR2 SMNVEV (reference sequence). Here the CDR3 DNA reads TGTGCCAGCAGTTTCTCCGGGGGCGATACGCAGTATTTT. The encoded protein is CASSFSGGDTQYF.

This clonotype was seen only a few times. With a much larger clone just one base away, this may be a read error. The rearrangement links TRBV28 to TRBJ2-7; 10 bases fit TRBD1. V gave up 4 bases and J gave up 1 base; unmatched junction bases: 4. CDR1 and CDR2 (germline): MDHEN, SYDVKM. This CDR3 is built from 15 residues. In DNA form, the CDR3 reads TGTGCCAGCAGTTCCTCGGGACAGGGGTCCTACGAGCAGTACTTC. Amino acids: CASSSSGQGSYEQYF.

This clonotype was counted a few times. The CDR3 is CASSGETGNEQYF. CDR3 DNA: TGTGCCAGCAGTGGGGAGACGGGGAATGAGCAGTACTTC. V is TRBV28 and J is TRBJ2-5; tentatively, D is TRBD2 (5 bases). Germline values: CDR1 MDHEN, CDR2 SYDVKM. Trimming left V 5 bases short and J 11 bases short, with 18 bases between. The CDR3 consists of 13 residues. Looking up the rest from reference TRBV28 and TRBJ2-5 gives the full variable domain: DVKVTQSSRYLVKRTGEKVFLECVQDMDHENMFWYRQDPGLGLRLIYFSYDVKMKEKGDIPEGYSVSREKKERFSLILESASTNQTSMYLCASSGETGNEQYFGPGTRLLVL.

The CDR3 DNA reads TGTGCCAGCAGCCAAGGGCCAATGGGTACGCAGTATTTT. Residues: CASSQGPMGTQYF. The chain is built from TRBV21-1 and TRBJ2-3. TRBV21-1 is listed as a pseudogene. CDR3 length: 13 amino acids.

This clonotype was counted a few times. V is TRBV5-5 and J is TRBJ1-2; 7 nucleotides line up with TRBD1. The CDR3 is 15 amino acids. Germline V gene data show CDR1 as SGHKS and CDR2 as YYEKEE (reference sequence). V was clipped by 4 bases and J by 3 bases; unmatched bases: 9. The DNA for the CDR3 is TGTGCCAGCAGCCAACGGGACAGTCCATACTATGGCTACACCTTC. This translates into CASSQRDSPYYGYTF.